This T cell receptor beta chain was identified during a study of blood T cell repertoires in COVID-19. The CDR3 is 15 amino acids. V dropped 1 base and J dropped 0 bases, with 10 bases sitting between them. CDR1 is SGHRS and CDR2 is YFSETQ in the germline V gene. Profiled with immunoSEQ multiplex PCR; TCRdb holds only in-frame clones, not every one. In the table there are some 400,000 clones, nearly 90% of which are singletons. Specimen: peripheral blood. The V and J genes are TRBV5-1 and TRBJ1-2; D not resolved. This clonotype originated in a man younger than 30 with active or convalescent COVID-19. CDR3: CASSLQAKPNYGYTF. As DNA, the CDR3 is TGCGCCAGCAGCTTGCAGGCAAAACCTAACTATGGCTACACCTTC.